This T cell receptor beta chain was identified during a study of early T cells in non-severe SARS-CoV-2 infection. Unique molecular identifier tags were affixed to discrete cDNA molecules. Each CDR3 protein gets one entry after TCRdb re-called the 5' RACE reads with MiXCR. The sample contains about 84,000 distinct CDR3 sequences, roughly an eighth of which appear only once. V lost 7 bases, J lost 7 bases, and 7 bases stayed unmatched. Germline assignment: CDR1 SQVTM and CDR2 ANQGSEA. This CDR3 is 13 amino acids long. This clonotype was seen a handful of times. This clonotype originated in an adult who was a healthcare worker with PCR-confirmed SARS-CoV-2 infection or an uninfected control (not recorded which). V is TRBV29-1 and J is TRBJ2-7, with 13 bases aligning to TRBD2. The material sequenced was whole blood. Here the CDR3 reads CSARTSGSSEQYF. CDR3 coding DNA: TGCAGCGCCCGGACTAGCGGGAGCAGTGAGCAGTACTTC.